This T cell receptor beta chain appears in the sequencing data of a study of blood T cell repertoires in COVID-19. The wider study: Spain, Italy and the United States supplied samples that represented acute and convalescent COVID-19. T cells, B-cell-depleted T cells, or PBMCs supplied cDNA or gDNA.

Methods used by the authors: Reference gene primers were amplified, and this amplification served to estimate nucleated cell counts. Clones were read by immunoSEQ multiplex PCR, and TCRdb kept only the in-frame ones, dropping some. The DNA was the basis for D and trimming; V, J and clone size are from that table. Of under 65,000 clones in the sample, 75% to 95% were seen once. This clone has a handful of counts. This CDR3 comprises 14 residues. V lost 5 bases to trimming and J lost 6 bases; unmatched junction nucleotides: 5. Germline V gene data show CDR1 as SGHRS and CDR2 as YFSETQ. Sequencing was done on a sample of peripheral blood. The origin of this receptor is a man at least 80 years old with acute or convalescent COVID-19. The chain carries TRBV5-1 and TRBJ1-1; 12 bases line up with TRBD1. The CDR3 spells CASRAGTGGSEAFF. The CDR3 DNA follows: TGCGCCAGCAGAGCCGGGACAGGGGGCTCTGAAGCTTTCTTT.